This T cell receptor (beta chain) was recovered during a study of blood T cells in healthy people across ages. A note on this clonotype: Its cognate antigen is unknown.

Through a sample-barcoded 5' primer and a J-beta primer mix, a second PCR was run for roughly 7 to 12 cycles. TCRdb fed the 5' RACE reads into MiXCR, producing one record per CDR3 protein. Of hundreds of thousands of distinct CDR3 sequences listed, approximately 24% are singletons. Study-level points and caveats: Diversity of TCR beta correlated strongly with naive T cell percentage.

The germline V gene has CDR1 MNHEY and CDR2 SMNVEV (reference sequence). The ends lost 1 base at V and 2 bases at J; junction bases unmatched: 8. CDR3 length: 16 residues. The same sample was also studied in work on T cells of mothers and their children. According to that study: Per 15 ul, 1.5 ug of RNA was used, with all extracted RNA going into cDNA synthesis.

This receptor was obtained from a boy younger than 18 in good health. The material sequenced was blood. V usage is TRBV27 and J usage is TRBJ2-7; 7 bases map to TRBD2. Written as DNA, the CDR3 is TGTGCCAGCAGTTTATTGCTTTCTCGGGGGGCCTACGAGCAGTACTTC. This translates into CASSLLLSRGAYEQYF.